Listed here is a single T cell receptor beta chain. In the sorted-subset replicate PCRs, about 190 ng DNA, around 30,000 T cell genomes, was used. Original handling: Filtering differed since immunoSEQ provided only junctions, with no quality scores. Measured with immunoSEQ multiplex PCR; TCRdb has only the in-frame clones, and not every one. That table gives V, J and clone size, and the DNA gave D and trimming. Of 2 million to 2.5 million clones in the sample, about 92% were seen once. This CDR3 region has 16 residues. V was clipped by 3 bases and J by 4 bases, with 17 bases between them. From germline, CDR1 is MDHEN and CDR2 SYDVKM. The data are from a study of shared clonotypes between healthy human individuals. CD45RO-negative cells were positively selected for CCR7, leaving out terminally differentiated effector memory CD45RA+ cells.

The sequence was obtained from a man aged 18 to 35 in good health. Some clones in this sample may be carry-over from other donors' samples. The rearrangement joins TRBV28 to TRBJ2-3; D is undetermined. Sequenced: naive CD8+ T cells from PBMCs. CDR3 residues: CASSFLGTEIPDTQYF. DNA of the CDR3: TGTGCCAGCAGTTTCTTAGGTACCGAGATCCCAGATACGCAGTATTTT. Complete variable domain (other parts from reference TRBV28 and TRBJ2-3): DVKVTQSSRYLVKRTGEKVFLECVQDMDHENMFWYRQDPGLGLRLIYFSYDVKMKEKGDIPEGYSVSREKKERFSLILESASTNQTSMYLCASSFLGTEIPDTQYFGPGTRLTVL.